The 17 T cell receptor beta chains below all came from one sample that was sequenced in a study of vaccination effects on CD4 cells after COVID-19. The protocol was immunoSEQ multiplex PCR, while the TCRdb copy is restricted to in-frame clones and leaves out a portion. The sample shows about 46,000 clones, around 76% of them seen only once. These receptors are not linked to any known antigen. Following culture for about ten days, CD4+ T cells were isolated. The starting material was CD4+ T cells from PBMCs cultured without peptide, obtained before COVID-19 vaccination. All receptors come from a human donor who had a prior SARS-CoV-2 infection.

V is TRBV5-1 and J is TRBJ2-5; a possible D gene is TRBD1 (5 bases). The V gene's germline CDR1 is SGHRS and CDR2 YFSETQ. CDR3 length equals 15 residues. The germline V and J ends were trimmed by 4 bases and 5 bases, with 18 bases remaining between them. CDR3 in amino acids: CASSPRATPGETQYF. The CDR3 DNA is TGCGCCAGCAGCCCCCGGGCTACACCAGGGGAGACCCAGTACTTC.

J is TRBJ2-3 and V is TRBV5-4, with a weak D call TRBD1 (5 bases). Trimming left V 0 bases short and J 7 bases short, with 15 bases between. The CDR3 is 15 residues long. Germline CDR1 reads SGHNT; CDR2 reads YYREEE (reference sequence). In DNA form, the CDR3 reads TGTGCCAGCAGCTTGGCTCTCGCAGGGCAGCATACGCAGTATTTT. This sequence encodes CASSLALAGQHTQYF.

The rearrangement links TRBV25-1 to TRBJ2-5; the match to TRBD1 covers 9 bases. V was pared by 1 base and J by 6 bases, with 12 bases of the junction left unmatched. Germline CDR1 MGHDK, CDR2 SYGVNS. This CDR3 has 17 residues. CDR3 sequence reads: CASSESRGDRALQTQYF. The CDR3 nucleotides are TGTGCCAGCAGTGAATCGAGGGGGGACAGGGCGTTACAGACCCAGTACTTC.

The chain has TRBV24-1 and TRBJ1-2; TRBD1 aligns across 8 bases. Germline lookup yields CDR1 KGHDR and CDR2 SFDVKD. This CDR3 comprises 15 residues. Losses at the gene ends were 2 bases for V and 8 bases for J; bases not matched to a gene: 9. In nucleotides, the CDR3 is TGTGCCACCAGTGATTCAGGGGGCGCAGTAAACGGCTACACCTTC. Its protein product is CATSDSGGAVNGYTF.

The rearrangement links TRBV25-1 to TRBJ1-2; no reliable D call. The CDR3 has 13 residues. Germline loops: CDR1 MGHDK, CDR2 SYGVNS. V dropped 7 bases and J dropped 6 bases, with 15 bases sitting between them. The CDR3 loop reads CASTRTVIHGYTF. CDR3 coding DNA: TGTGCCAGCACCCGAACTGTCATCCATGGCTACACCTTC.

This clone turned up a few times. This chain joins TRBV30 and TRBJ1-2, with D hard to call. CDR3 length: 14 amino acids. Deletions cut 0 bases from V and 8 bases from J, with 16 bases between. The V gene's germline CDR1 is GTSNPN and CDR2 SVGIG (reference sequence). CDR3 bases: TGTGCCTGGAGTGTAGGCCCCGGGCTTGGCGGCTACACCTTC. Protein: CAWSVGPGLGGYTF.

The CDR3 loop is CASSLEGQGDEQYF. DNA of the CDR3: TGCGCCAGCAGCTTGGAGGGACAGGGTGACGAGCAGTACTTC. This chain connects TRBV5-1 to TRBJ2-7; 9 bases align to TRBD1. V lost 0 bases and J lost 5; bases outside the gene matches: 3. Germline lookup yields CDR1 SGHRS and CDR2 YFSETQ. The length of the CDR3 is 14 residues.

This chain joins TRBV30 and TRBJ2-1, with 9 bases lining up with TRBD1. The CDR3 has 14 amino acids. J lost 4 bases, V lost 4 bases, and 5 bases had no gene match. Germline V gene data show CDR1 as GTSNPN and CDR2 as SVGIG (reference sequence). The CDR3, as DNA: TGTGCCTGGATTCCTGGACAGGGGTACAATGAGCAGTTCTTC. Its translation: CAWIPGQGYNEQFF.

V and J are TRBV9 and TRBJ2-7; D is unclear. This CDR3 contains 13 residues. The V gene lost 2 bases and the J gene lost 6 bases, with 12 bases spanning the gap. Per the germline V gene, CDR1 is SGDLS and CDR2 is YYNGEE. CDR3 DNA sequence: TGTGCCAGCAGCGTGGCGTCATGGGGCGAGCAGTACTTC. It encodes CASSVASWGEQYF.

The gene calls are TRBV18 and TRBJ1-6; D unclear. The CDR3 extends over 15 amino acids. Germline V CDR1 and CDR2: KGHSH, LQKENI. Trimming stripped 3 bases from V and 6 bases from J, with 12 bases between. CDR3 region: CASSPSVISNSPLHF. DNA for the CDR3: TGTGCCAGCTCACCGTCTGTTATTAGTAATTCACCCCTCCACTTT.

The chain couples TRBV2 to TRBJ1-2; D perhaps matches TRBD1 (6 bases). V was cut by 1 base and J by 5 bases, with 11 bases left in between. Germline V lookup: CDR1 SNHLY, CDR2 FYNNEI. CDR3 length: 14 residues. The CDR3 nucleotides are TGTGCCAGCAGTGAAGAGGACAGACCTTATGGCTACACCTTC. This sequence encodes CASSEEDRPYGYTF. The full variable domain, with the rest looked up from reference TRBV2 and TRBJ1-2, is EPEVTQTPSHQVTQMGQEVILRCVPISNHLYFYWYRQILGQKVEFLVSFYNNEISEKSEIFDDQFSVERPDGSNFTLKIRSTKLEDSAMYFCASSEEDRPYGYTFGSGTRLTVV.

The CDR3 sequence: CASSPTILGGNTEAFF. The CDR3 DNA follows: TGTGCCAGCTCACCAACAATCTTGGGGGGGAACACTGAAGCTTTCTTT. The rearrangement links TRBV18 to TRBJ1-1; maybe TRBD1 (5 bases). The V end lost 2 bases, the J end lost 1 base, and 14 bases lay between the germline ends. The CDR3 is made up of 16 amino acids. Germline-derived CDR1 and CDR2 are KGHSH and LQKENI.

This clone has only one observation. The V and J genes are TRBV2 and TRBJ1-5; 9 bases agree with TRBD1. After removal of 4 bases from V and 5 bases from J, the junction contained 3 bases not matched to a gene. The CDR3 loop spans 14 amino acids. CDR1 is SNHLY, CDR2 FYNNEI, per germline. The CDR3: CASSGTGEYQPQHF. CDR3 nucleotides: TGTGCCAGCAGTGGGACAGGGGAGTATCAGCCCCAGCATTTT.

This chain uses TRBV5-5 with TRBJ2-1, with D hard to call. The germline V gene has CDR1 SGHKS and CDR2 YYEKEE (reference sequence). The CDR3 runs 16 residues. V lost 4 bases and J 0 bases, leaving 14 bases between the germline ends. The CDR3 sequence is CASSKENRISYNEQFF. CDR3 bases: TGTGCCAGCAGCAAAGAGAACCGTATCTCCTACAATGAGCAGTTCTTC. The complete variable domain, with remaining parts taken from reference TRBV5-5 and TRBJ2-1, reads DAGVTQSPTHLIKTRGQQVTLRCSPISGHKSVSWYQQVLGQGPQFIFQYYEKEERGRGNFPDRFSARQFPNYSSELNVNALLLGDSALYLCASSKENRISYNEQFFGPGTRLTVL.

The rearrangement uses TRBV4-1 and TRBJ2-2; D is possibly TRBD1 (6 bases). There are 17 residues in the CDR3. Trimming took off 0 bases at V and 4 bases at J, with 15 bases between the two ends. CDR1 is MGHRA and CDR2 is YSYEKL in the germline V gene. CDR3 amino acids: CASSQEDWGLGTGELFF. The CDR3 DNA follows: TGCGCCAGCAGCCAAGAAGATTGGGGGCTTGGCACCGGGGAGCTGTTTTTT.

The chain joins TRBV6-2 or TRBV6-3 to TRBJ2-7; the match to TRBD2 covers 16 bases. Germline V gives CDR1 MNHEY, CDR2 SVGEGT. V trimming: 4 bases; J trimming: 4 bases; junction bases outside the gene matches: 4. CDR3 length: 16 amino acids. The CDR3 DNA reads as TGTGCCAGCAGTTCGGGACTAGCGGGAGGGCGGTACGAGCAGTACTTC. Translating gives CASSSGLAGGRYEQYF.

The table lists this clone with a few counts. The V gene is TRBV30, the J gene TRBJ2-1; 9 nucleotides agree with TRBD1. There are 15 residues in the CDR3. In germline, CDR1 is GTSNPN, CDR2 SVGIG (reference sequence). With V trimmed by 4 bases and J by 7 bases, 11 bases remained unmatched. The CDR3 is CAWNRGLGDTNEQFF. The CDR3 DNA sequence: TGTGCCTGGAACAGGGGGCTCGGCGATACGAATGAGCAGTTCTTC.